These 3 T cell receptor beta chains came from one sample sequenced in a study of blood T cell repertoires in COVID-19. Measured with immunoSEQ multiplex PCR; TCRdb has only the in-frame clones, and not every one. The data contain approximately 170,000 clones, 83% of them seen just once; the ten biggest clones take up over 2%. The source material was peripheral blood. Receptors originate from a woman older than 75 with acute or convalescent COVID-19.

This chain links TRBV6-1 with TRBJ1-4, with D possibly being TRBD1 (6 bases). CDR1 MNHNS and CDR2 SASEGT come from the germline V gene. The V gene lost 6 bases and the J gene lost 4 bases, with 9 bases spanning the gap. The CDR3 totals 13 residues. CDR3 nucleotide sequence: TGTGCCAGCAGGCGACAGGATAATGAAAAACTGTTTTTT. Translation: CASRRQDNEKLFF.

The chain is built from TRBV9 and TRBJ1-4; 7 nucleotides align to TRBD1. V shed 0 bases and J 8 bases; nucleotides not matched to a gene: 7. This CDR3 is 15 amino acids long. Germline V gene data show CDR1 as SGDLS and CDR2 as YYNGEE. The DNA of the CDR3 is TGTGCCAGCAGCGTAGAGGCCAGGGGGTGGGAAAAACTGTTTTTT. It specifies CASSVEARGWEKLFF. Supplemented by reference TRBV9 and TRBJ1-4, the full variable domain reads DSGVTQTPKHLITATGQRVTLRCSPRSGDLSVYWYQQSLDQGLQFLIQYYNGEERAKGNILERFSAQQFPDLHSELNLSSLELGDSALYFCASSVEARGWEKLFFGSGTQLSVL.

In this sample, this clone turned up a few times. CDR3 in amino acids: CASSPPGGAGEAFF. The CDR3 coding sequence is TGTGCCAGCTCACCACCGGGGGGGGCGGGTGAAGCTTTCTTT. The J gene is TRBJ1-1, the V gene TRBV18, with a possible D match to TRBD1 (6 bases). The germline gives CDR1 KGHSH, CDR2 LQKENI. Deletions cut 0 bases from V and 7 bases from J, with 12 bases between. This CDR3 comprises 14 residues.